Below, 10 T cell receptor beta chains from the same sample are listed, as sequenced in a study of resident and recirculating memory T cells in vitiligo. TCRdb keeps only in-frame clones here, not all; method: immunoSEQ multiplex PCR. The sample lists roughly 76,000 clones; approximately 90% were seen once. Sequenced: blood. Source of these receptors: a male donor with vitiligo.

The CDR3 region is CASSLTDYEQYF. CDR3 in DNA: TGTGCCAGCAGCTTGACAGACTACGAGCAGTACTTC. The chain uses TRBV5-5 and TRBJ2-7; D remains ambiguous. Trimming pared 1 base from V and 3 bases from J, leaving 5 bases between. CDR3 length: 12 amino acids. Germline V gene sequence: CDR1 SGHKS, CDR2 YYEKEE (reference sequence).

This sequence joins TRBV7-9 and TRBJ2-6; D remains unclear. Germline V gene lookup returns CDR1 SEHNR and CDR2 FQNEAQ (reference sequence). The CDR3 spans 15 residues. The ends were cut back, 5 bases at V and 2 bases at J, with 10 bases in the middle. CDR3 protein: CASSTTRPGANVLTF. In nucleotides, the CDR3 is TGTGCCAGCAGCACTACACGGCCTGGGGCCAACGTCCTGACTTTC.

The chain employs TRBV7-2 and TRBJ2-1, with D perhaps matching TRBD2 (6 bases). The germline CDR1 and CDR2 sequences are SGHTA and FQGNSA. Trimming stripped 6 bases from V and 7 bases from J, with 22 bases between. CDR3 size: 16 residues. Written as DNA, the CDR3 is TGTGCCAGCAGTCCTCCGCAGGGTGGAGGGCCAAATGAGCAGTTCTTC. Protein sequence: CASSPPQGGGPNEQFF. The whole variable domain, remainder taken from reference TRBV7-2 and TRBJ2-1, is GAGVSQSPSNKVTEKGKDVELRCDPISGHTALYWYRQSLGQGLEFLIYFQGNSAPDKSGLPSDRFSAERTGGSVSTLTIQRTQQEDSAVYLCASSPPQGGGPNEQFFGPGTRLTVL.

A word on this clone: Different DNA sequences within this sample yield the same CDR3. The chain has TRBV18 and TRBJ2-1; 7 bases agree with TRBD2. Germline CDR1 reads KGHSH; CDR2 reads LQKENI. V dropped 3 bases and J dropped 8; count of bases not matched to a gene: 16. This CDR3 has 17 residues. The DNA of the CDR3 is TGTGCCAGCTCACCGGGACTGGCGGGGGTGTTGAGCGATGAGCAGTTCTTC. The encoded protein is CASSPGLAGVLSDEQFF.

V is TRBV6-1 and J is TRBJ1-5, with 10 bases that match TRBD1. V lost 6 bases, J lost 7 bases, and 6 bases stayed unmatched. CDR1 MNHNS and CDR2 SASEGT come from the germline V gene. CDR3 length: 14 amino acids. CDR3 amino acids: CASSPTGGAQPQHF. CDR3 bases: TGTGCCAGCAGCCCGACAGGGGGCGCGCAGCCCCAGCATTTT.

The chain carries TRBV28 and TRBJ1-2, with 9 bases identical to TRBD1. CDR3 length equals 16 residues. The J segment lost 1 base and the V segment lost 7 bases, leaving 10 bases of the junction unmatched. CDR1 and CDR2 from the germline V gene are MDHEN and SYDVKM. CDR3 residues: CASTSRPTGGNYGYTF. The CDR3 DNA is TGTGCCAGCACCTCGAGACCGACAGGGGGTAACTATGGCTACACCTTC.

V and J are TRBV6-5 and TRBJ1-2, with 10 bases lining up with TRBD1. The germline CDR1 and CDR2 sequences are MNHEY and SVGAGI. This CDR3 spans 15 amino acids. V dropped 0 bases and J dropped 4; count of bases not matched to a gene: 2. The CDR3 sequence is CASSYSGQGVYGYTF. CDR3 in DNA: TGTGCCAGCAGTTACTCTGGACAGGGGGTCTATGGCTACACCTTC.

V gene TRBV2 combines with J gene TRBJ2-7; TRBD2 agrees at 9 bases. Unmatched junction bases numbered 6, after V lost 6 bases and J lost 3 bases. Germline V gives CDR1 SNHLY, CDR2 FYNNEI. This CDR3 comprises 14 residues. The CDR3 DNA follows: TGTGCCAGCAGGGCGGGACTAGCCGGCTACGAGCAGTACTTC. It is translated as CASRAGLAGYEQYF. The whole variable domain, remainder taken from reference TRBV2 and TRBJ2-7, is EPEVTQTPSHQVTQMGQEVILRCVPISNHLYFYWYRQILGQKVEFLVSFYNNEISEKSEIFDDQFSVERPDGSNFTLKIRSTKLEDSAMYFCASRAGLAGYEQYFGPGTRLTVT.

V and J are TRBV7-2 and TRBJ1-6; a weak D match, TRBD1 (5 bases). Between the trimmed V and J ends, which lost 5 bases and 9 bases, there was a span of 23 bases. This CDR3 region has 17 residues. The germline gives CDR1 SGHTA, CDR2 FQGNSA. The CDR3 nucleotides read TGTGCCAGCAGCCCCCGGGGCAGGGCTGGAGGGGCTTCACCCCTCCACTTT. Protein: CASSPRGRAGGASPLHF.

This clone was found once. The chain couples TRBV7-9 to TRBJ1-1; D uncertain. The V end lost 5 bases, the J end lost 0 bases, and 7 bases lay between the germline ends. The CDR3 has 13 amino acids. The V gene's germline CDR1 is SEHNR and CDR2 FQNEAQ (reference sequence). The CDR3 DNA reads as TGTGCCAGCAGCCCCGACTTGAACACTGAAGCTTTCTTT. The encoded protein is CASSPDLNTEAFF.